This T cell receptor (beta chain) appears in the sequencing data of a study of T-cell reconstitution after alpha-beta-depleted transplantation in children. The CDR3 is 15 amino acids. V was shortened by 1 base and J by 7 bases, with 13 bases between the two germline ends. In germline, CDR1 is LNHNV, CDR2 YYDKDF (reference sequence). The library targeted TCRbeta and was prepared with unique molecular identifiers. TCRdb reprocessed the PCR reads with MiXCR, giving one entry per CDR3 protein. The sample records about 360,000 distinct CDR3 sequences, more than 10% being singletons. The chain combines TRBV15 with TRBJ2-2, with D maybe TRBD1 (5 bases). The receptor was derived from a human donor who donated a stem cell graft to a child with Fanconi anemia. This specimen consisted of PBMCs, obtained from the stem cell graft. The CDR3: CATSRGTGSSGELFF. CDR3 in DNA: TGTGCCACCAGCAGAGGTACAGGCAGTAGCGGGGAGCTGTTTTTT.